The 16 T cell receptor beta chains presented below share a single source sample, sequenced in a study of Ad26.COV2.S vaccination and SARS-CoV-2 variants. Treatment given: roughly 19 received Ad26.COV2.S at low or high dose, single or two shots; 5 received placebo; per-sample allocation not given. Specimen acquisition occurred on day 63 following the initial vaccine or placebo injection. TCRdb's copy holds only in-frame clones and misses some; the assay was immunoSEQ multiplex PCR. This table has about 400,000 clones, 75% to 90% appearing once. Sequenced material: peripheral blood, taken in a trial of Ad26.COV2.S vaccine versus placebo. The receptors derive from a person aged 18-60 years who received the Ad26.COV2.S COVID-19 vaccine or a placebo.

This chain uses TRBV18 with TRBJ2-7, with 7 bases aligning to TRBD2. This CDR3 is built from 14 residues. Unmatched junction bases numbered 3, after V lost 1 base and J lost 3 bases. Germline CDR1 and CDR2: KGHSH and LQKENI. CDR3 region: CASSPQAGDYEQYF. DNA of the CDR3: TGTGCCAGCTCACCACAGGCGGGGGACTACGAGCAGTACTTC.

This chain joins TRBV29-1 and TRBJ2-2; D perhaps matches TRBD1 (6 bases). Germline V gene data show CDR1 as SQVTM and CDR2 as ANQGSEA. There are 13 residues in the CDR3. V lost 6 bases and J lost 7, with 15 bases in between. CDR3 nucleotides: TGCAGCGTGAACAGGGATCTGGGCGGGGAGCTGTTTTTT. As protein: CSVNRDLGGELFF.

This rearrangement joins TRBV5-6 to TRBJ1-3; 8 positions agree with TRBD1. CDR1 SGHDT and CDR2 YYEEEE come from the germline V gene. V shed 1 base, J shed 0 bases, and the junction held 9 bases outside the gene matches. The CDR3 is 18 residues long. The CDR3 bases are TGTGCCAGCAGCTTGAGGGTGTCAGGGGGCAGCTCTGGAAACACCATATATTTT. Translated, it gives CASSLRVSGGSSGNTIYF.

This rearrangement joins TRBV4-3 to TRBJ2-7; a weak D match, TRBD2 (6 bases). V dropped 1 base and J dropped 3 bases, with 19 bases sitting between them. The V gene's germline CDR1 is LGHNA and CDR2 YSLEER. The CDR3 has 17 residues. The CDR3 nucleotides read TGCGCCAGCAGCCAAGCCTATGGGCGGAGGGATTTCTACGAGCAGTACTTC. This translates into CASSQAYGRRDFYEQYF.

The rearrangement links TRBV5-4 to TRBJ2-2, with TRBD2 matching over 9 bases. The length of the CDR3 is 17 residues. Trimming took 1 base from V and 7 from J; bases not matched to a gene: 11. CDR1 and CDR2 from the germline V gene are SGHNT and YYREEE (reference sequence). CDR3 in amino acids: CASSLKALAGEIGELFF. DNA of the CDR3: TGTGCCAGCAGCTTGAAGGCATTAGCGGGAGAGATCGGGGAGCTGTTTTTT.

V is TRBV7-2 and J is TRBJ2-2, with unresolved D. Germline CDR1 SGHTA, CDR2 FQGNSA. Trimming cost V 1 base and J 6 bases, with 3 bases left between them. The CDR3 totals 12 residues. The CDR3 nucleotides are TGTGCCAGCAGCTTAGTTTCCGGGGAGCTGTTTTTT. It encodes CASSLVSGELFF.

The rearrangement joins TRBV10-3 to TRBJ2-3, with D possibly being TRBD2 (6 bases). Germline V gene sequence: CDR1 ENHRY, CDR2 SYGVKD. With 4 bases removed from V and 0 bases from J, the gap between germline ends came to 17 bases. This CDR3 region has 17 residues. This CDR3 reads CAISGYLRGTSTDTQYF. The CDR3 DNA is TGTGCCATCAGTGGCTATCTCCGAGGGACTAGCACAGATACGCAGTATTTT.

CDR3 in amino acids: CASSYGGRTRSQETQYF. The CDR3, as DNA: TGTGCCAGCAGTTATGGCGGGAGGACTAGGAGTCAAGAGACCCAGTACTTC. V usage is TRBV6-2 or TRBV6-3 and J usage is TRBJ2-5; TRBD2 aligns across 8 bases. The CDR3 covers 17 residues. Unmatched junction bases numbered 11, after V lost 3 bases and J lost 2 bases. Germline CDR1 reads MNHEY; CDR2 reads SVGEGT.

The rearrangement joins TRBV18 to TRBJ2-1; TRBD2 might be the D (7 bases). The ends were cut back, 4 bases at V and 4 bases at J, with 17 bases in the middle. This CDR3 region has 16 residues. CDR1 KGHSH and CDR2 LQKENI come from the germline V gene. CDR3 residues: CASSLLLADRYNEQFF. In DNA, the CDR3 is TGTGCCAGCTCACTCCTTCTAGCGGACAGATACAATGAGCAGTTCTTC.

This CDR3 is CASSSQGAPDTQYF. CDR3 coding DNA: TGTGCCAGCAGCTCCCAGGGGGCCCCAGATACGCAGTATTTT. The chain recombines TRBV5-5 with TRBJ2-3; 8 bases agree with TRBD1. V dropped 3 bases and J dropped 4; count of bases not matched to a gene: 4. The germline CDR1 and CDR2 sequences are SGHKS and YYEKEE (reference sequence). This CDR3 contains 14 residues.

The chain combines TRBV7-3 with TRBJ2-7, with D unclear. Germline V lookup: CDR1 SGHTA, CDR2 FQGTGA. The CDR3 is made up of 12 amino acids. The V end lost 5 bases, the J end lost 3 bases, and 8 bases lay between the germline ends. CDR3: CASSKDGYEQYF. The CDR3 DNA is TGTGCCAGCAGCAAGGACGGCTACGAGCAGTACTTC.

V gene TRBV4-2 combines with J gene TRBJ2-3; 9 nucleotides line up with TRBD2. This CDR3 is built from 15 residues. V gave up 4 bases and J gave up 1 base; unmatched junction bases: 3. Germline V gene sequence: CDR1 LGHNA, CDR2 YNFKEQ. The CDR3 sequence is CASSPGTSRTDTQYF. CDR3 coding DNA: TGTGCCAGCAGCCCCGGGACTAGCCGCACAGATACGCAGTATTTT.

The chain has TRBV7-9 and TRBJ2-3; D remains ambiguous. V was shortened by 1 base and J by 3 bases, with 14 bases between the two germline ends. This CDR3 is 16 amino acids long. Germline CDR1 SEHNR, CDR2 FQNEAQ (reference sequence). The CDR3 region is CASSLVVSIGTDTQYF. CDR3 in DNA: TGTGCCAGCAGCTTAGTGGTCTCAATAGGGACAGATACGCAGTATTTT.

The V and J genes are TRBV3-1 (or the pseudogene TRBV3-2) and TRBJ1-2; 8 bases fit TRBD1. CDR3 size: 17 residues. Germline CDR1 LGHDT, CDR2 YNNKEL (reference sequence). The J segment lost 4 bases and the V segment lost 2 bases, leaving 12 bases of the junction unmatched. The CDR3 loop reads CASSQLGQGAAVYGYTF. The CDR3 DNA is TGTGCCAGCAGCCAACTAGGACAGGGAGCGGCGGTCTATGGCTACACCTTC.

This clone was recorded only once. The chain links TRBV28 to TRBJ1-1; 8 positions agree with TRBD1. The CDR3 covers 13 residues. After removal of 6 bases from V and 4 bases from J, the junction contained 4 bases not matched to a gene. From germline, CDR1 is MDHEN and CDR2 SYDVKM. CDR3 nucleotides: TGTGCCAGCAGGACGACAGGGGCCACTGAAGCTTTCTTT. Amino acids: CASRTTGATEAFF.

The chain uses TRBV9 and TRBJ1-1, with unresolved D. CDR3 length equals 13 residues. Germline CDR1 reads SGDLS; CDR2 reads YYNGEE. Trimming took off 3 bases at V and 3 bases at J, with 9 bases between the two ends. The CDR3 sequence is CASSAGDYTEAFF. Here the CDR3 DNA reads TGTGCCAGCAGCGCCGGAGATTACACTGAAGCTTTCTTT.